The sample holds many counts of the clone carrying this TCR beta chain. The antigen remains unidentified. Time point indicated: technical triplicate 2. PBMCs numbering 2 million and stored at -80 C yielded the unsorted libraries. The CDR3 sequence is 17 residues long. J gave up 2 bases and V 4 bases, and 7 bases lay outside the gene matches. CDR1 is SGHTS and CDR2 is YDEGEE in the germline V gene. TCRdb reprocessed the 5' RACE reads with MiXCR, giving one entry per CDR3 protein. The sample has about 59,000 distinct CDR3 sequences; more than 20% are singletons. The sample is drawn from a study of neurological immune-mediated disorders. Study-level findings and limits: Private repertoires in all groups were suggested by the finding that expanded clones across subjects shared no CDR3 amino acid sequences.

The gene calls are TRBV5-8 and TRBJ2-3; 13 bases are a match to TRBD2. What was sequenced was PBMCs. The TCR comes from a man between 60 and 75 years old with HTLV-1-associated myelopathy (HAM/TSP). CDR3 loop: CASSPRGLAGLTDTQYF. The DNA of the CDR3 is TGTGCCAGCAGCCCTCGGGGACTAGCGGGACTCACAGATACGCAGTATTTT.